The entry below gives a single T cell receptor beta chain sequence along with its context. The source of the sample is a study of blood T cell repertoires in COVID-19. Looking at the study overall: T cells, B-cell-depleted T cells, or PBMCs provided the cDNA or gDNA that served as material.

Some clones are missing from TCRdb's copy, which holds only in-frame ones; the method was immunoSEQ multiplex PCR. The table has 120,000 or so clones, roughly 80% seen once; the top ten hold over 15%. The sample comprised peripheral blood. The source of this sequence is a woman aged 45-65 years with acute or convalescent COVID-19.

CDR3 sequence reads: CASSPSTGEGEEQYF. The DNA of the CDR3 is TGTGCCAGCAGCCCGTCGACAGGGGAGGGAGAGGAGCAGTACTTC. The chain couples TRBV9 to TRBJ2-7; possible D gene TRBD1, 8 bases. V lost 4 bases, J lost 7 bases, and 21 bases lay in between. Germline CDR1 reads SGDLS; CDR2 reads YYNGEE. This CDR3 has 15 amino acids.